This TCR beta chain comes out of a study of blood T cell repertoires in COVID-19. At the level of the study: Whether acute or convalescent, the COVID-19 samples came from the United States, Italy and Spain.

V was clipped by 1 base and J by 10 bases, with 20 bases between them. Germline V gives CDR1 SGHDN, CDR2 FVKESK. CDR3 length: 16 amino acids. Followed longitudinally, the Seattle patients had been enrolled during active infection. TCRdb's table, derived via immunoSEQ multiplex PCR, lists solely in-frame clones and lacks some. Here the sample spans about 360,000 clones, 75% to 90% being singletons. This clonotype was sampled from a woman aged 55-70 years with COVID-19, enrolled during active disease. Input material: peripheral blood. The chain uses TRBV14 and TRBJ2-1; tentative D call: TRBD2 (6 bases). The CDR3 bases are TGTGCCAGCAGCCAAGGAGCGACTAGTCATCTATCGGAGCAGTTCTTC. This translates into CASSQGATSHLSEQFF.